These 6 T cell receptor beta chains originate from one sample sequenced in a study of T cells in Graves' hyperthyroidism and ophthalmopathy. Regions amplified from RNA transcripts were the TCR beta CDR3 regions. First-round RT-PCR with HTBI primers amplified the TCR CDR3 region. Each CDR3 protein is one row after TCRdb ran MiXCR on the multiplex PCR reads. The profile shows roughly 30,000 distinct CDR3 sequences, under 55% of them singletons. The sequenced material came from blood. The receptors were gathered from a woman in her 30s with Graves' hyperthyroidism.

The V gene is TRBV24-1, the J gene TRBJ1-1; D not resolved. Germline loops: CDR1 KGHDR, CDR2 SFDVKD. Between the trimmed V and J ends, which lost 4 bases and 1 base, there was a span of 6 bases. This CDR3 spans 13 amino acids. CDR3 nucleotides: TGTGCCACCAGTGACCCCGGGAACACTGAAGCTTTCTTT. Protein: CATSDPGNTEAFF.

This clonotype was seen ten or more times. V gene TRBV28 combines with J gene TRBJ2-5; weak D call: TRBD1 (6 bases). CDR1 and CDR2 from the germline V gene are MDHEN and SYDVKM. The germline V and J ends were trimmed by 7 bases and 1 base, with 16 bases remaining between them. There are 15 residues in the CDR3. The CDR3 is CASTRGRGFQETQYF. CDR3 DNA: TGTGCCAGCACCCGGGGCAGGGGTTTCCAAGAGACCCAGTACTTC. The full variable domain, with the rest looked up from reference TRBV28 and TRBJ2-5, is DVKVTQSSRYLVKRTGEKVFLECVQDMDHENMFWYRQDPGLGLRLIYFSYDVKMKEKGDIPEGYSVSREKKERFSLILESASTNQTSMYLCASTRGRGFQETQYFGPGTRLLVL.

The chain couples TRBV7-2 to TRBJ2-7; D might be TRBD1 or TRBD2, each matching 5 bases. Germline-derived CDR1 and CDR2 are SGHTA and FQGNSA. The ends were cut back, 1 base at V and 0 bases at J, with 10 bases in the middle. The CDR3 runs 15 residues. The CDR3 loop reads CASSLVGTDSYEQYF. Written as DNA, the CDR3 is TGTGCCAGCAGCTTAGTTGGGACGGACTCCTACGAGCAGTACTTC. Full variable domain (outside the CDR3, taken from reference TRBV7-2 and TRBJ2-7): GAGVSQSPSNKVTEKGKDVELRCDPISGHTALYWYRQSLGQGLEFLIYFQGNSAPDKSGLPSDRFSAERTGGSVSTLTIQRTQQEDSAVYLCASSLVGTDSYEQYFGPGTRLTVT.

The rearrangement uses TRBV19 and TRBJ1-1; TRBD1 agrees at 7 bases. The germline V gene has CDR1 LNHDA and CDR2 SQIVND (reference sequence). The CDR3 runs 15 residues. The trim removed 5 bases at V and 1 base at J, leaving 7 bases unmatched. The CDR3 region has the DNA TGTGCCAGTAGTGCCAGGGGGTTCGGGAACACTGAAGCTTTCTTT. The encoded protein is CASSARGFGNTEAFF.

The chain carries TRBV10-1 and TRBJ2-1; 11 bases are a match to TRBD2. V trimming: 8 bases; J trimming: 5 bases; junction bases outside the gene matches: 8. Per the germline V gene, CDR1 is WNHNN and CDR2 is SYGVQD (reference sequence). The CDR3 contains 15 residues. The CDR3 nucleotides read TGCGCCAGCCAACCGGGACTAGCGGAAGACAATGAGCAGTTCTTC. It translates to CASQPGLAEDNEQFF.

The chain uses TRBV10-3 and TRBJ2-2; D unclear. The CDR3 extends over 13 amino acids. Deletions cut 6 bases from V and 0 bases from J, with 5 bases between. Per germline, CDR1 ENHRY and CDR2 SYGVKD. CDR3 sequence reads: CAISCANTGELFF. The CDR3 DNA reads as TGTGCCATCAGCTGTGCGAACACCGGGGAGCTGTTTTTT.